In its sample, the clone carrying this TCR beta chain was seen a few times. Its cognate antigen is unknown. This CDR3 has 12 amino acids. Germline V lookup: CDR1 SGHAT, CDR2 FQDESV (reference sequence). Deletions cut 5 bases from V and 5 bases from J, with 10 bases between. The record originates from a study of early T cells in non-severe SARS-CoV-2 infection. Study-wide context: Chains from this unsorted whole-blood bulk RNA could not be paired.

Study-level results: VDJdb matching favored anti-spike CD8 responses, missing private and CD4 specificities.

In the library, individual cDNA molecules carried attached unique molecular identifiers. TCRdb re-called the 5' RACE reads through MiXCR, storing one row per CDR3 protein. The repertoire holds nearly 110,000 distinct CDR3 sequences, with around 10% as singletons. The specimen was whole blood. J is TRBJ2-7 and V is TRBV11-1, with D uncertain. The receptor was derived from an adult who was a healthcare worker with PCR-confirmed SARS-CoV-2 infection or an uninfected control (not recorded which). The CDR3 DNA sequence: TGTGCCAGCAGCCCCCGCCCGAACGAGCAGTACTTC. Translating gives CASSPRPNEQYF.